A single sample gave rise to the 27 T cell receptor beta chains below, sequenced in a study of cytomegalovirus exposure and HLA in healthy donors (dated by TCRdb to the late 2010s). Library preparation employed the immunoSEQ multiplex PCR assay. A mixture of 60 forward primers for TCR Vbeta segments and 13 reverse primers for TCR Jbeta segments was used in the multiplex PCR. TCRdb limited this immuneACCESS table to in-frame rearrangements with V and J called. A share of clones is missing; checked studies link under half to unresolved V genes, and the rest is unexplained. In all, the sample holds some 150,000 clones, and around 69% of those were seen once. 2.8% of the sample is held by the ten biggest clonotypes. Sequenced input: PBMCs. The receptor set was obtained from a woman aged 25 to 39 in good health and CMV-seronegative.

The gene calls are TRBV10-3 and TRBJ2-5; TRBD2 matches 9 bases. Germline loops: CDR1 ENHRY, CDR2 SYGVKD. The CDR3 has 14 amino acids. CDR3 amino acids: CASRVAGEQETQYF. Here the CDR3 DNA reads TGTGCATCCCGAGTAGCGGGGGAACAAGAGACCCAGTACTTC.

The J gene is TRBJ2-7, the V gene TRBV5-1, with TRBD2 matching over 9 bases. Germline lookup yields CDR1 SGHRS and CDR2 YFSETQ. CDR3 length: 16 amino acids. The V segment lost 4 bases and the J segment 0 bases; nucleotides outside the gene matches: 8. The CDR3, as DNA: TGCGCCAGCAGCCCCCGGGCGGGAGGGTTCTCCTACGAGCAGTACTTC. It yields the protein CASSPRAGGFSYEQYF.

This chain joins TRBV5-8 and TRBJ2-5; TRBD2 agrees at 9 bases. Matching the DNA end better, TRBJ2-7 makes the J call doubtful. CDR3 length: 16 residues. Per germline, CDR1 SGHTS and CDR2 YDEGEE. DNA for the CDR3: TGTGCCAGCAGGATGATCGGTCGCGGGAGGGACTACGAGCAGTACTTC. Protein sequence: CASRMIGRGRDYEQYF.

The rearrangement links TRBV27 to TRBJ2-1; 8 nucleotides agree with TRBD2. This CDR3 spans 13 amino acids. V lost 4 bases, J lost 16 bases, and 12 bases stayed unmatched. Germline V gives CDR1 MNHEY, CDR2 SMNVEV (reference sequence). The CDR3 sequence: CASSYPGGARVFF. In nucleotides, the CDR3 is TGTGCCAGCAGTTATCCCGGGGGGGCTCGCGTCTTCTTC.

This chain joins TRBV5-4 and TRBJ2-7; D is possibly TRBD1 (6 bases). The CDR3 length is 14 residues. V lost 3 bases and J lost 2, with 12 bases in between. Per the germline V gene, CDR1 is SGHNT and CDR2 is YYREEE (reference sequence). CDR3: CASSSTGSPYEQYF. The CDR3 DNA reads TGTGCCAGCAGCTCTACAGGGAGTCCCTACGAGCAGTACTTC.

The V and J genes are TRBV30 and TRBJ1-5, with D possibly TRBD1 on 6 matching bases. With 4 bases removed from V and 3 bases from J, the gap between germline ends came to 7 bases. The germline V gene encodes CDR1 GTSNPN and CDR2 SVGIG (reference sequence). The CDR3 length is 12 residues. As DNA, the CDR3 is TGTGCCTGGAACAGGGTCAATCAGCCCCAGCATTTT. Protein: CAWNRVNQPQHF.

This chain links TRBV4-3 with TRBJ2-7, with unresolved D. Germline CDR1 reads LGHNA; CDR2 reads YSLEER. This CDR3 region has 15 residues. The V end lost 1 base, the J end lost 0 bases, and 10 bases lay between the germline ends. Here the CDR3 DNA reads TGCGCCAGCAGCCAAGGCCGATTACTCTCCTACGAGCAGTACTTC. This sequence encodes CASSQGRLLSYEQYF.

The chain employs TRBV7-2 and TRBJ1-1; possible D gene TRBD1, 6 bases. V was shortened by 6 bases and J by 2 bases, with 13 bases between the two germline ends. Looked up from germline, CDR1 is SGHTA and CDR2 is FQGNSA. The CDR3 spans 14 residues. The CDR3 loop reads CASRTRGINTEAFF. DNA of the CDR3: TGTGCCAGCAGAACCAGGGGTATCAACACTGAAGCTTTCTTT.

V is TRBV19 and J is TRBJ1-5; D is perhaps TRBD1 (6 bases). This CDR3 comprises 13 residues. Trimming shortened V by 5 bases and J by 9 bases, and 14 bases separated the two germline ends. Germline-derived CDR1 and CDR2 are LNHDA and SQIVND (reference sequence). CDR3 bases: TGTGCCAGTAGTGGGACATCCCAGAGGCCCCAGCATTTT. This codes for CASSGTSQRPQHF. Full variable domain (rest looked up from reference TRBV19 and TRBJ1-5): DGGITQSPKYLFRKEGQNVTLSCEQNLNHDAMYWYRQDPGQGLRLIYYSQIVNDFQKGDIAEGYSVSREKKESFPLTVTSAQKNPTAFYLCASSGTSQRPQHFGDGTRLSIL.

CDR3 in amino acids: CASSGVTGVGYTF. CDR3 bases: TGTGCCAGCAGTGGGGTCACGGGAGTTGGCTACACCTTC. J is TRBJ1-2 and V is TRBV25-1; D uncertain. Germline-derived CDR1 and CDR2 are MGHDK and SYGVNS. The CDR3 contains 13 residues. Trimming took off 4 bases at V and 7 bases at J, with 13 bases between the two ends.

V and J are TRBV6-1 and TRBJ2-1; D is possibly TRBD1 (7 bases). The germline V and J ends were trimmed by 7 bases and 3 bases, with 13 bases remaining between them. This CDR3 has 14 residues. The germline V gene has CDR1 MNHNS and CDR2 SASEGT. The CDR3 reads CASKPRDSYNEQFF. CDR3 sequence (DNA): TGTGCCAGCAAGCCGCGGGACAGCTACAATGAGCAGTTCTTC.

Comment on this clone: A read error may account for a junction end that differs from germline. The rearrangement uses TRBV9 and TRBJ2-5, with TRBD2 identical over 11 bases. CDR1 and CDR2 from the germline V gene are SGDLS and YYNGEE. This CDR3 region has 16 residues. CDR3 loop: CASSPTTSGAQGTQYF. CDR3 coding DNA: TGTGCCAGCAGCCCCACGACTAGCGGGGCCCAAGGGACCCAGTACTTC.

This chain joins TRBV29-1 and TRBJ1-3; perhaps TRBD1 as D (5 bases). Per germline, CDR1 SQVTM and CDR2 ANQGSEA. This CDR3 contains 13 residues. V was pared by 2 bases and J by 4 bases, with 9 bases between. The CDR3 region has the DNA TGCAGCGTTGAACAGGGTTCAGGAAACACCATATATTTT. It encodes CSVEQGSGNTIYF.

This rearrangement joins TRBV19 to TRBJ1-5; the match to TRBD1 covers 7 bases. This CDR3 contains 17 residues. Germline loops: CDR1 LNHDA, CDR2 SQIVND (reference sequence). J was trimmed by 4 bases and V by 6 bases; bases with no gene match: 15. The CDR3 sequence is CASRRDGRQGINQPQHF. The CDR3 DNA follows: TGTGCCAGTAGGAGGGATGGGAGACAGGGTATAAATCAGCCCCAGCATTTT. Full variable domain (outside the CDR3, taken from reference TRBV19 and TRBJ1-5): DGGITQSPKYLFRKEGQNVTLSCEQNLNHDAMYWYRQDPGQGLRLIYYSQIVNDFQKGDIAEGYSVSREKKESFPLTVTSAQKNPTAFYLCASRRDGRQGINQPQHFGDGTRLSIL.

The rearrangement joins TRBV14 to TRBJ1-6; D not resolved. CDR1 SGHDN and CDR2 FVKESK come from the germline V gene. The CDR3 contains 15 residues. Trimming removed 4 bases at V and 9 bases at J, with 16 bases between. Written as DNA, the CDR3 is TGTGCCAGCAGCCTGTTGGGAGGTTCGGGTTCACCCCTCCACTTT. Translated, it gives CASSLLGGSGSPLHF.

For the CDR3, the DNA is TGTGCCAGCAGCTCCCTGGGGCCTGAAGCTTTCTTT. Translating gives CASSSLGPEAFF. This sequence joins TRBV7-9 and TRBJ1-1, with D tentatively TRBD1 (5 bases). V gave up 4 bases and J gave up 6 bases, with 9 bases separating them. Germline-derived CDR1 and CDR2 are SEHNR and FQNEAQ (reference sequence). CDR3 length equals 12 residues.

This chain links TRBV5-1 with TRBJ1-1; 10 bases are shared with TRBD1. Germline V gene lookup returns CDR1 SGHRS and CDR2 YFSETQ. J was trimmed by 4 bases and V by 1 base; bases with no gene match: 10. This CDR3 comprises 17 residues. CDR3 coding DNA: TGCGCCAGCAGCTTGTTAGGGACAGGGGAAGTTGGCACTGAAGCTTTCTTT. It codes for CASSLLGTGEVGTEAFF.

This chain uses TRBV6-5 with TRBJ1-6; TRBD1 matches at 7 bases. Germline assignment: CDR1 MNHEY and CDR2 SVGAGI. The CDR3 sequence is 13 residues long. V gave up 5 bases and J gave up 6 bases; unmatched junction bases: 1. CDR3: CASSGTVNSPLHF. The CDR3 DNA is TGTGCCAGCAGTGGGACAGTTAATTCACCCCTCCACTTT.

J is TRBJ2-1 and V is TRBV2, with D possibly being TRBD1 (6 bases). CDR1 is SNHLY and CDR2 is FYNNEI in the germline V gene. V shed 2 bases and J shed 5 bases, with 16 bases lying between them. The CDR3 totals 16 residues. In DNA, the CDR3 is TGTGCCAGCAGTGAAAAGGTCTTGGACAGCAACAATGAGCAGTTCTTC. Protein: CASSEKVLDSNNEQFF.

For the CDR3, the DNA is TGTGCCAGCAGGCGGGACAGGGCTCTTAATGAGCAGTTCTTC. This sequence encodes CASRRDRALNEQFF. The chain uses TRBV28 and TRBJ2-1, with 9 bases that match TRBD1. The ends lost 6 bases at V and 7 bases at J; junction bases unmatched: 7. The CDR3 runs 14 residues. Per germline, CDR1 MDHEN and CDR2 SYDVKM.

The chain combines TRBV7-9 with TRBJ2-7, with TRBD1 matching over 7 bases. V dropped 5 bases and J dropped 2; count of bases not matched to a gene: 9. The CDR3 loop spans 15 amino acids. CDR1 SEHNR and CDR2 FQNEAQ come from the germline V gene (reference sequence). The CDR3 loop is CASSAPTGSPYEQYF. The CDR3 nucleotides read TGTGCCAGCAGCGCCCCGACAGGGTCCCCCTACGAGCAGTACTTC.

The DNA for the CDR3 is TGTGCCAGCAGCTCGGAGACAGGAGAGACCCAGTACTTC. This gives the protein CASSSETGETQYF. The chain joins TRBV7-7 to TRBJ2-5, with a weak D call TRBD1 (6 bases). This CDR3 spans 13 amino acids. V was cut by 4 bases and J by 4 bases, with 10 bases left in between. Germline V gives CDR1 SSHAT, CDR2 FNYEAQ (reference sequence).

The rearrangement joins TRBV4-3 to TRBJ2-1; D is unresolved. V shed 0 bases and J shed 8 bases, with 11 bases lying between them. There are 14 residues in the CDR3. Per germline, CDR1 LGHNA and CDR2 YSLEER. The CDR3 spells CASSQEAAWDEQFF. CDR3 DNA sequence: TGCGCCAGCAGCCAAGAGGCGGCCTGGGATGAGCAGTTCTTC.

This clone turned up a few times. V is TRBV4-2 and J is TRBJ2-2, with 7 bases that match TRBD2. Trimming removed 2 bases from V and 1 base from J; junction bases left unmatched: 7. Germline V CDR1 and CDR2: LGHNA, YNFKEQ. This CDR3 has 17 amino acids. The CDR3 reads CASSQSGAGVNTGELFF. Here the CDR3 DNA reads TGTGCCAGCAGCCAATCCGGGGCGGGGGTGAACACCGGGGAGCTGTTTTTT.

The rearrangement links TRBV2 to TRBJ2-3; perhaps TRBD2 as D (6 bases). V was shortened by 7 bases and J by 7 bases, with 18 bases between the two germline ends. Germline V gene lookup returns CDR1 SNHLY and CDR2 FYNNEI. The CDR3 is 14 amino acids. CDR3 in amino acids: CASNGLAQKHTQYF. For the CDR3, the DNA is TGTGCCAGCAATGGGCTAGCGCAAAAGCATACGCAGTATTTT.

The CDR3: CASSLGRSPEAFF. In nucleotides, the CDR3 is TGTGCCAGCAGCTTGGGCCGCAGCCCTGAAGCTTTCTTT. This sequence joins TRBV11-2 and TRBJ1-1; no firm D call. CDR3 length: 13 amino acids. Germline loops: CDR1 SGHAT, CDR2 FQNNGV. Trimming removed 3 bases from V and 6 bases from J, with 11 bases in between.

This clone was picked up one time. The chain is built from TRBV27 and TRBJ1-5, with D perhaps TRBD1 (5 bases). Germline CDR1 and CDR2: MNHEY and SMNVEV (reference sequence). The CDR3 is made up of 15 amino acids. V lost 0 bases and J lost 5, with 11 bases in between. The CDR3 sequence is CASSLSARGHQPQHF. The CDR3 nucleotides read TGTGCCAGCAGTTTATCGGCGCGGGGCCATCAGCCCCAGCATTTT.